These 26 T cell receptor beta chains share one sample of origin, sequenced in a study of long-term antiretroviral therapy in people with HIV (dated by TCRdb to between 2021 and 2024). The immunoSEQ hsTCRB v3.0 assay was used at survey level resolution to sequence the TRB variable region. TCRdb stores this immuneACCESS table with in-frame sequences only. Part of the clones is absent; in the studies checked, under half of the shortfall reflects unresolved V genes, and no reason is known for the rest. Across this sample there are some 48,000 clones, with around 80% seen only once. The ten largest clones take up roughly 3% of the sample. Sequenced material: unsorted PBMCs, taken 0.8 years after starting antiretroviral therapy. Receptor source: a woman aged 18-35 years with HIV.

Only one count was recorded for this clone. CDR3 DNA: TGTGCCAGCAGTTTATTTCCAGCGGGAGGCAGGAATGAGCAGTTCTTC. Protein: CASSLFPAGGRNEQFF. This chain connects TRBV28 to TRBJ2-1; 9 bases are shared with TRBD2. Germline V lookup: CDR1 MDHEN, CDR2 SYDVKM. The CDR3 loop spans 16 amino acids. The V segment lost 1 base and the J segment 7 bases; nucleotides outside the gene matches: 8.

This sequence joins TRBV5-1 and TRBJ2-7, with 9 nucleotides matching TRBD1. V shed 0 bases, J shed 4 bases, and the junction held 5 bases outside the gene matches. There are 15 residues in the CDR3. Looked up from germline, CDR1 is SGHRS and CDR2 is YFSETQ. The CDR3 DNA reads TGCGCCAGCAGCTTGGTGGGGACAGGGACGTACGAGCAGTACTTC. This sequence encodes CASSLVGTGTYEQYF.

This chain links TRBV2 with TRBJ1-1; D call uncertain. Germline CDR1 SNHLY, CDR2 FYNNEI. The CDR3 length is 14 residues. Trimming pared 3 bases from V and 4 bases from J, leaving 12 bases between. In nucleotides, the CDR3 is TGTGCCAGCAGTGAGGCGGTGGGTGGCACTGAAGCTTTCTTT. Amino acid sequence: CASSEAVGGTEAFF.

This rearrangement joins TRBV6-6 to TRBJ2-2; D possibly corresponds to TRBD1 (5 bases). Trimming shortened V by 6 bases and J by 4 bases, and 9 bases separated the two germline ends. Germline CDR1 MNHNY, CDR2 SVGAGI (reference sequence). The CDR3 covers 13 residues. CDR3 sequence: CASRGPFTGELFF. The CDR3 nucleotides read TGTGCCAGCAGGGGGCCCTTCACCGGGGAGCTGTTTTTT.

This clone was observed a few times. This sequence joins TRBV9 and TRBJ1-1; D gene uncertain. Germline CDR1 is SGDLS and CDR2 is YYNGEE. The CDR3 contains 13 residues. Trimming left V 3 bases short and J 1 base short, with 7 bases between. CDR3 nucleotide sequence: TGTGCCAGCAGCGCATCAGCGAACACTGAAGCTTTCTTT. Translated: CASSASANTEAFF.

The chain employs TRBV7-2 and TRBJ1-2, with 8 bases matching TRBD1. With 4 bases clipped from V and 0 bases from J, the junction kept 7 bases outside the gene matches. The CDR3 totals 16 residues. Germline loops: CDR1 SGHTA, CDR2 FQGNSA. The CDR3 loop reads CASSSPNRGANYGYTF. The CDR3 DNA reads TGTGCCAGCAGCTCACCCAACAGGGGGGCTAACTATGGCTACACCTTC.

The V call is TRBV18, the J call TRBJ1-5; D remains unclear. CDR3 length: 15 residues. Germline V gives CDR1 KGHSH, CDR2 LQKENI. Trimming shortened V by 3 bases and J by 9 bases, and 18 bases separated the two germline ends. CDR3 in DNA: TGTGCCAGCTCACCCCAACCGACGGACGGACCGCCCCAGCATTTT. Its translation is CASSPQPTDGPPQHF. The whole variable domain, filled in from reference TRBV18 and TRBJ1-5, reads NAGVMQNPRHLVRRRGQEARLRCSPMKGHSHVYWYRQLPEEGLKFMVYLQKENIIDESGMPKERFSAEFPKEGPSILRIQQVVRGDSAAYFCASSPQPTDGPPQHFGDGTRLSIL.

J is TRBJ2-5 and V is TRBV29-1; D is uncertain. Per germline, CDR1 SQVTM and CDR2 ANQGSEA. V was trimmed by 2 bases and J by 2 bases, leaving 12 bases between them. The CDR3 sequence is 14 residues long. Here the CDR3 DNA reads TGCAGCGTTGAATTACAGCGCAAACAAGAGACCCAGTACTTC. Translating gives CSVELQRKQETQYF.

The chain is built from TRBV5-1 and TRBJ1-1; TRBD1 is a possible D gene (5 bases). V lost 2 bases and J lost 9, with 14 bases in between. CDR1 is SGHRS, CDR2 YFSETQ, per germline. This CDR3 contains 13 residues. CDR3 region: CASSLKQDRQAFF. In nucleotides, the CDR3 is TGCGCCAGCAGCTTAAAACAGGATAGGCAAGCTTTCTTT.

The CDR3 loop is CASSGTGGEEKLFF. Here the CDR3 DNA reads TGTGCCAGCAGCGGGACAGGGGGTGAGGAAAAACTGTTTTTT. The chain uses TRBV5-6 and TRBJ1-4; the match to TRBD1 covers 11 bases. The junction had 4 bases not matched to a gene; V was cut back by 4 bases and J by 8 bases. The germline CDR1 and CDR2 sequences are SGHDT and YYEEEE. The CDR3 covers 14 residues.

The CDR3 spells CASSLAGINEKLFF. CDR3 DNA: TGTGCCAGCAGCTTAGCAGGGATTAATGAAAAACTGTTTTTT. V usage is TRBV7-8 and J usage is TRBJ1-4; D gene unclear. The CDR3 has 14 residues. The germline CDR1 and CDR2 sequences are SGHVS and FQNEAQ. Trimming took off 0 bases at V and 4 bases at J, with 6 bases between the two ends.

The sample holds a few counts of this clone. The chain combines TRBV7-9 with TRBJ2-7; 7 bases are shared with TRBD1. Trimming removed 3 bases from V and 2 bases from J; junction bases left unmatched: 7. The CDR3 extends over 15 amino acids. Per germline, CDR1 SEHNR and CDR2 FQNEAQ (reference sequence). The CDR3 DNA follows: TGTGCCAGCAGCTTTAGAGACAGGGTGGCCTACGAGCAGTACTTC. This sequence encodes CASSFRDRVAYEQYF.

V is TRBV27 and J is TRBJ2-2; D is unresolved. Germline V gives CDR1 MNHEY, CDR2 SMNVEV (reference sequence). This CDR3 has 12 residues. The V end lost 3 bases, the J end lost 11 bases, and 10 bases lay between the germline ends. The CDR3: CASSFNPEELFF. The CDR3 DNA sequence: TGTGCCAGCAGTTTCAACCCAGAAGAGCTGTTTTTT.

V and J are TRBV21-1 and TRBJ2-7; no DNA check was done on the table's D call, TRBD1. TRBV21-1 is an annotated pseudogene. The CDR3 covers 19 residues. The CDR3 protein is CASSKALRGYGVTSYEQYF. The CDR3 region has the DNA TGTGCCAGCAGCAAAGCGCTCAGGGGATATGGGGTGACTTCCTACGAGCAGTACTTC.

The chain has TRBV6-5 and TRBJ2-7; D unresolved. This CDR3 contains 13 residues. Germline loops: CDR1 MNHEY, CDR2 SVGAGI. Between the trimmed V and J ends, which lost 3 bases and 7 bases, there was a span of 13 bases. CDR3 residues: CASSYSGYGEQYF. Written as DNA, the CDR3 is TGTGCCAGCAGTTATTCTGGGTATGGGGAGCAGTACTTC.

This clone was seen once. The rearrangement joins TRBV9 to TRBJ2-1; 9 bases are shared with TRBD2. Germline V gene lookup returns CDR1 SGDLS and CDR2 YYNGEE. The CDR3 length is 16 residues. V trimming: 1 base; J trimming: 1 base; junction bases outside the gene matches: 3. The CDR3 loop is CASSVNSGGSYNEQFF. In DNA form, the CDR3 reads TGTGCCAGCAGCGTAAATAGCGGGGGATCCTACAATGAGCAGTTCTTC.

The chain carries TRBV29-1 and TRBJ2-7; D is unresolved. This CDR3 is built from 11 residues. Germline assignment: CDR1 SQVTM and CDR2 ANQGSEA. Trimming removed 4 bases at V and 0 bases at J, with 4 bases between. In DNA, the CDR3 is TGCAGCGTTGGGGGCTCCTACGAGCAGTACTTC. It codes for CSVGGSYEQYF.

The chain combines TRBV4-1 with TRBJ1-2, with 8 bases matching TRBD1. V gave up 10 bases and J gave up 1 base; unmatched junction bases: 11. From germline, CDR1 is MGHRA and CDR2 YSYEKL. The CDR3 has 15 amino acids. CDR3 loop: CATHKPGQVNYGYTF. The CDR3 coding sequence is TGCGCCACCCATAAACCGGGACAGGTTAACTATGGCTACACCTTC.

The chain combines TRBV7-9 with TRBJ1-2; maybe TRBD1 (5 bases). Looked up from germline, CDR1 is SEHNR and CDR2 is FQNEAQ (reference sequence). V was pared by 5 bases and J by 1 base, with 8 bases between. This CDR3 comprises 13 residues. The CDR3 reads CASSVTDNYGYTF. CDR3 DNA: TGTGCCAGCAGCGTGACAGATAACTATGGCTACACCTTC.

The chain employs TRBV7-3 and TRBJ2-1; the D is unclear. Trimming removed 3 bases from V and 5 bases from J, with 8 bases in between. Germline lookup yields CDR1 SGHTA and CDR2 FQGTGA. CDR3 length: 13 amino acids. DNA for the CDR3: TGTGCCAGCAGCTTTTATGGGGACAATGAGCAGTTCTTC. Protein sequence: CASSFYGDNEQFF.

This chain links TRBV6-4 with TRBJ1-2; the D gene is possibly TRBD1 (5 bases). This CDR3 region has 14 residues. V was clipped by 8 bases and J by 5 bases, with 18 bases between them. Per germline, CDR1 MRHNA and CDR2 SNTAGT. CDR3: CASGGRGRGYGYTF. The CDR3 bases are TGTGCCAGCGGGGGTAGGGGAAGGGGATATGGCTACACCTTC.

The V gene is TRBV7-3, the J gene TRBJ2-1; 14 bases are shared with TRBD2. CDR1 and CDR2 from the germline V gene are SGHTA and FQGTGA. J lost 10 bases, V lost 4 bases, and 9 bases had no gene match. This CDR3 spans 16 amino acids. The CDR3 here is CASSSQGLAGEEEQFF. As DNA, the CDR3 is TGTGCCAGCAGCTCCCAGGGACTAGCGGGAGAGGAGGAGCAGTTCTTC.

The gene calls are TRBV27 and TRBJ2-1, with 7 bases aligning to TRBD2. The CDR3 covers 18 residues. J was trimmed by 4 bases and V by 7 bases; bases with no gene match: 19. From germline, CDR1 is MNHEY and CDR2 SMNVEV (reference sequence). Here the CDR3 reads CASTRGEGHDPQYNEQFF. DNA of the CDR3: TGTGCCAGCACCCGCGGGGAGGGCCACGACCCCCAATACAATGAGCAGTTCTTC.

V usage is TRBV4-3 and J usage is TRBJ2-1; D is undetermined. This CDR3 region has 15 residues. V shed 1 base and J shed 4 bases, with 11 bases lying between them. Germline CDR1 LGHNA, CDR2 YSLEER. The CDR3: CASSQGPFEYNEQFF. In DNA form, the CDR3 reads TGCGCCAGCAGCCAAGGCCCCTTTGAATACAATGAGCAGTTCTTC.

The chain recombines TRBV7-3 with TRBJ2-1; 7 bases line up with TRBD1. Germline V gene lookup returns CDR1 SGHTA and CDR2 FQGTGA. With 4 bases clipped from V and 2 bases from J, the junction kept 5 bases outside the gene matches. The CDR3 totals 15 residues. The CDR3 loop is CASSSDRDTYNEQFF. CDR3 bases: TGTGCCAGCAGCTCAGACAGGGATACCTACAATGAGCAGTTCTTC.

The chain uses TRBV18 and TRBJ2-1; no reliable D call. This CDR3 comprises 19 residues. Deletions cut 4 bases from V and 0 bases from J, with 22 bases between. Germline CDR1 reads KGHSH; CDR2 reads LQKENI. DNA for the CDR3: TGTGCCAGCTCACGAGAACATCCAAAGGAACCGAGCTCCTACAATGAGCAGTTCTTC. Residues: CASSREHPKEPSSYNEQFF.